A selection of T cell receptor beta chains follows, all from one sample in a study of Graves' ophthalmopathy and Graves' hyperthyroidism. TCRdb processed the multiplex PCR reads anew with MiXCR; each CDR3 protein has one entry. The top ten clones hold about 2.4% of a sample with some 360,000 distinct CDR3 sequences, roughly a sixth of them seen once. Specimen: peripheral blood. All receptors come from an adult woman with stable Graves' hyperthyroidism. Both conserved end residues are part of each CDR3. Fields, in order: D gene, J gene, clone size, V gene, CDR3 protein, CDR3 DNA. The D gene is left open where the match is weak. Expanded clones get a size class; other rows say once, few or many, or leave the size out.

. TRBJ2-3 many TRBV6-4 CAKATWKETDTQYF TGTGCCAAGGCGACCTGGAAAGAGACAGATACGCAGTATTTT
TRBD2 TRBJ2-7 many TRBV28 CASSSQLAGPSYEQYF TGTGCCAGCAGCTCTCAACTAGCGGGACCCTCCTACGAGCAGTACTTC
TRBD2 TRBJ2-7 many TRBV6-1 CASSPRGAGVHSYEQYF TGTGCCAGCAGTCCCCGGGGAGCGGGAGTGCACTCCTACGAGCAGTACTTC
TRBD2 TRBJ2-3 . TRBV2 CARTTSGRADTQYF TGTGCCAGGACAACTAGCGGGAGGGCGGATACGCAGTATTTT
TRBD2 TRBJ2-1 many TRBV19 CASNSGLARNEQFF TGTGCCAGTAACTCGGGACTAGCAAGGAATGAGCAGTTCTTC
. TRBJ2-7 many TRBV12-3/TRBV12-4 CASSLISGYEQYF TGTGCCAGCAGTTTAATATCCGGCTACGAGCAGTACTTC
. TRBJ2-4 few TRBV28 CASSFTGSGAYF TGTGCCAGCAGTTTTACAGGGTCTGGGGCGTACTTC
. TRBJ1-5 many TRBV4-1 CASSQDGLVQHF TGCGCCAGCAGCCAAGACGGCTTAGTCCAGCATTTT
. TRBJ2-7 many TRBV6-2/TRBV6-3 CASRTPRVSHSYEQYF TGTGCCAGCAGAACCCCTCGGGTATCTCACTCCTACGAGCAGTACTTC
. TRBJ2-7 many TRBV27 CASSFLTPGRAGEQYF TGTGCCAGCAGTTTCCTCACACCGGGCCGGGCGGGGGAGCAGTACTTC
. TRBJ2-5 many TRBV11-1 CASSDHGLTGRQETQYF TGTGCCAGCAGTGACCACGGGTTGACAGGTCGGCAAGAGACCCAGTACTTC
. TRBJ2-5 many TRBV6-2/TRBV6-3 CASSYRRGQETQYF TGTGCCAGCAGTTATCGCCGGGGGCAAGAGACCCAGTACTTC
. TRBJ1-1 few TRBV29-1 CSVSPAGNEAFF TGCAGCGTCTCCCCCGCGGGTAATGAAGCTTTCTTT
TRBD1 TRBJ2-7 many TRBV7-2 CASSLAGQDYEQYF TGTGCCAGCAGCTTAGCCGGACAGGATTACGAGCAGTACTTC
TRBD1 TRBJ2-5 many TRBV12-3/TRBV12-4 CASRRTGGGETQYF TGTGCCAGCAGGCGGACAGGGGGCGGAGAGACCCAGTACTTC
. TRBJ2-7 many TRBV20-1 CSAIRLDRSYEQYF TGCAGTGCTATCCGGTTGGACAGATCCTACGAGCAGTACTTC
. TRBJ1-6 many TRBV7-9 CASSPTGVGRSPYNSPLHF TGTGCCAGCAGCCCAACGGGGGTCGGGCGGAGCCCCTATAATTCACCCCTCCACTTT
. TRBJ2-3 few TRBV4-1 CASSQGHDVSGERSDTQYF TGCGCCAGCAGCCAAGGTCATGACGTTAGCGGAGAGAGGTCGGATACGCAGTATTTT
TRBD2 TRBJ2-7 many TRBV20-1 CSARDRTGGGEEQYF TGCAGTGCTAGAGATAGGACGGGAGGAGGAGAAGAGCAGTACTTC
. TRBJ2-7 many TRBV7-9 CASVGVDYEQYF TGTGCCAGCGTGGGGGTGGACTACGAGCAGTACTTC
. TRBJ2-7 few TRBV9 CASSQDPGLSYEQYF TGTGCCAGCAGCCAAGATCCGGGCCTTTCCTACGAGCAGTACTTC
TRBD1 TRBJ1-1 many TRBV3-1 CASSRQGPAFF TGTGCCAGCAGCCGACAGGGGCCAGCTTTCTTT
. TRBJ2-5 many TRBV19 CASMGRRVGGGFETQYF TGTGCCAGTATGGGCAGGCGAGTCGGTGGGGGATTTGAGACCCAGTACTTC
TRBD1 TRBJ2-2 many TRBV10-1 CASSGDRVGELFF TGCGCCAGCAGTGGGGACAGGGTCGGGGAGCTGTTTTTT
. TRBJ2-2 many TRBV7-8 CASSPSGNTNTGELFF TGTGCCAGCAGCCCTTCGGGTAACACCAACACCGGGGAGCTGTTTTTT
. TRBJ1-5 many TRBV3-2 CASSQTGSNQPQHF TGTGCCAGCAGCCAGACAGGGTCCAATCAGCCCCAGCATTTT
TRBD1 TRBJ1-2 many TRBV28 CASRETGVRRVGYTF TGTGCCAGCAGGGAGACAGGGGTTCGGAGGGTAGGCTACACCTTC
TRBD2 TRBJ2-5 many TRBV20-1 CSARDPAGYIIGTQYF TGCAGTGCTAGAGATCCAGCGGGGTACATCATAGGGACCCAGTACTTC
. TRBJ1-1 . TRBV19 CASSSRQTPSTEAFF TGTGCCAGTAGTTCCCGACAGACACCCAGCACTGAAGCTTTCTTT
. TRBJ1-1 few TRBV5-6 CASSLAPGRGRTEAFF TGTGCCAGCAGCTTGGCCCCAGGCAGGGGCAGGACTGAAGCTTTCTTT
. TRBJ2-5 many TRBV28 CASSLNGGGETQYF TGTGCCAGCAGTTTGAACGGGGGCGGGGAGACCCAGTACTTC
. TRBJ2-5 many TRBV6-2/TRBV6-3 CASSNQNGETQYF TGTGCCAGCAGCAACCAAAATGGGGAGACCCAGTACTTC
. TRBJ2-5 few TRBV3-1 CASSQYKRERQETQYF TGTGCCAGCAGCCAATACAAACGGGAGAGGCAAGAGACCCAGTACTTC
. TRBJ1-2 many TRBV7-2 CASSLVGGDYGYTF TGTGCCAGCAGCTTAGTAGGCGGGGACTATGGCTACACCTTC
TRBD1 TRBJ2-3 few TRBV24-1 CATSDFRDRGKEITDTQYF TGTGCCACCAGTGATTTCCGGGACAGGGGGAAAGAAATCACAGATACGCAGTATTTT
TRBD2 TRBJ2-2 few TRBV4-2 CASSHGGASGRMRNTGELFF TGTGCCAGCAGCCACGGAGGGGCTAGCGGGAGGATGAGGAACACCGGGGAGCTGTTTTTT
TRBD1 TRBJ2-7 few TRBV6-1 CASSEARTGDYEQYF TGTGCCAGCAGTGAAGCGAGGACAGGGGACTACGAGCAGTACTTC
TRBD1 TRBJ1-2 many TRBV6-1 CASSVNRGNYGYTF TGTGCCAGCAGTGTTAACAGGGGTAACTATGGCTACACCTTC
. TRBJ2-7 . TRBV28 CASSPWDGNYEQYF TGTGCCAGCAGCCCTTGGGACGGAAATTACGAGCAGTACTTC
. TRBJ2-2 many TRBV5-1 CASSLGTDANTGELFF TGCGCCAGCAGCTTGGGGACAGACGCGAACACCGGGGAGCTGTTTTTT
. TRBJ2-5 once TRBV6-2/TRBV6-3 CASSYREQETQYF TGTGCCAGCAGTTACAGAGAACAAGAGACCCAGTACTTC
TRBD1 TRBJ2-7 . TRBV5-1 CASSPTGVTYEQYF TGCGCCAGTTCCCCGACAGGGGTTACCTACGAGCAGTACTTC
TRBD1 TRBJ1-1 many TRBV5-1 CASSFTGTGLNTEAFF TGCGCCAGCAGCTTCACCGGGACAGGGCTTAACACTGAAGCTTTCTTT
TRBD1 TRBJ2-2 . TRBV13 CASSPLWDPSDRATNTGELFF TGTGCCAGCAGCCCTTTATGGGACCCCTCCGACAGGGCAACGAACACCGGGGAGCTGTTTTTT
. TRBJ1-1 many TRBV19 CASTPRRGDTEAFF TGTGCCAGTACCCCCAGAAGGGGGGATACTGAAGCTTTCTTT
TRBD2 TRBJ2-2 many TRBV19 CASSKSGRADTGELFF TGTGCCAGTAGTAAAAGCGGGAGGGCCGACACCGGGGAGCTGTTTTTT
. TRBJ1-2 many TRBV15 CATSRDYEAGSGSDGYTF TGTGCCACCAGCAGAGATTACGAGGCGGGGTCCGGGAGCGATGGCTACACCTTC
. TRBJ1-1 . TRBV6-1 CASSESVNTEAFF TGTGCCAGCAGTGAGTCCGTGAACACTGAAGCTTTCTTT
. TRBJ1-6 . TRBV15 CAISCQDRSPLHF TGTGCCATCAGCTGCCAAGATCGTTCACCCCTCCACTTT
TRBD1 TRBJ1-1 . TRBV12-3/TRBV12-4 CASSRPGQGNTEAFF TGTGCCAGCAGTCGACCAGGACAGGGAAACACTGAAGCTTTCTTT
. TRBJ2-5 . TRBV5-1 CASSLQTRETQYF TGCGCCAGCAGCCTACAGACTCGGGAGACCCAGTACTTC
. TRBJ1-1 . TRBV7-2 CASSSSAGNTEAFF TGTGCCAGCAGCTCCTCGGCCGGGAACACTGAAGCTTTCTTT
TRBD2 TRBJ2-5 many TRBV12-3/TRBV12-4 CASSTSERYQETQYF TGTGCCAGCAGTACTAGCGAGAGGTACCAAGAGACCCAGTACTTC
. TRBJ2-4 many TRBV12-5 CASQPLESVLTTLAKNIKYF TGTGCTAGCCAACCCCTCGAGTCTGTCCTAACGACCTTAGCCAAAAACATTAAGTACTTC
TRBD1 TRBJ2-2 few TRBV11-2 CASSPPGDRGENTGELFF TGTGCCAGCAGCCCCCCAGGCGACAGGGGTGAGAACACCGGGGAGCTGTTTTTT
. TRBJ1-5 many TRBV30 CAWKTKGSENQPQHF TGTGCCTGGAAAACTAAGGGGAGCGAGAATCAGCCCCAGCATTTT
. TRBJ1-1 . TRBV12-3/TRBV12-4 CASSLVWENDEAFF TGTGCCAGCAGTTTGGTTTGGGAGAATGATGAAGCTTTCTTT
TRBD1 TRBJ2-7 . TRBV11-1 CASSSTTGGLLYEQYF TGTGCCAGCAGCTCGACCACAGGGGGCCTTCTCTACGAGCAGTACTTC
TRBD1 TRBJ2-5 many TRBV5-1 CASSDRDRGRGETQYF TGCGCCAGCAGCGACCGGGACAGGGGGCGCGGAGAGACCCAGTACTTC